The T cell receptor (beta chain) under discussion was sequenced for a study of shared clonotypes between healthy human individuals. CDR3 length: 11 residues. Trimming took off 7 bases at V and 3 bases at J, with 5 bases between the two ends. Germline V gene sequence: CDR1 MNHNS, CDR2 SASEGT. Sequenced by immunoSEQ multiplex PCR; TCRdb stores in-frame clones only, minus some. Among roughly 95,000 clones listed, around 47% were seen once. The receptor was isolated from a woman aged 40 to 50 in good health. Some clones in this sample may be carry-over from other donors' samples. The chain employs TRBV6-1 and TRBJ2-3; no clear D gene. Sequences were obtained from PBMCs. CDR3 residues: CASTRTDTQYF. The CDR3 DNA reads TGTGCCAGCACTAGAACAGATACGCAGTATTTT.